This T cell receptor (beta chain) derives from a study of cytomegalovirus exposure and HLA in healthy donors. Study results and caveats: Among TCR sequences, most were rare, though some public TCRs appeared in many donors. A later analysis found TCR association rates differed by HLA locus, highest for DRB1 and lowest for HLA-C.

Germline V CDR1 and CDR2: SGHAT, FQNNGV. V dropped 4 bases and J dropped 7; count of bases not matched to a gene: 9. This CDR3 is built from 15 residues. Comment on this clone: The antigen remains undetermined.

It was with 60 Vbeta and 13 Jbeta primers that the PCR ran. TCRdb keeps only in-frame clones here, not all; method: immunoSEQ multiplex PCR. The table has about 200,000 clones, nearly 80% seen once. The sequencing input was PBMCs. The V and J genes are TRBV11-2 and TRBJ1-4; 7 nucleotides line up with TRBD1. The clonotype originates from a man younger than 35 in good health and CMV-seronegative. CDR3 nucleotide sequence: TGTGCCAGCAGCTCCCCGACAGGGATGATTGAAAAACTGTTTTTT. Translating it yields CASSSPTGMIEKLFF.